A single sample is the source of the 5 T cell receptor beta chains below, sequenced in a study of shared clonotypes between healthy human individuals. The table came from immunoSEQ multiplex PCR; TCRdb's copy has only in-frame clones and leaves some out. The sample contains hundreds of thousands of clones, 60% to 80% of which appear only once. Source material: memory CD4+ T cells sorted from blood. Subset described: CD45RA-negative fraction. The source is a woman in her 30s in good health.

The chain carries TRBV5-5 and TRBJ2-7; TRBD2 aligns across 7 bases. This CDR3 is built from 16 residues. V shed 4 bases and J 1 base; nucleotides not matched to a gene: 11. Germline values: CDR1 SGHKS, CDR2 YYEKEE (reference sequence). Here the CDR3 reads CASSHLGGSGSYEQYF. Here the CDR3 DNA reads TGTGCCAGCAGCCACTTGGGGGGGTCTGGGTCCTACGAGCAGTACTTC.

The chain uses TRBV30 and TRBJ2-3; no firm D call. V lost 0 bases to trimming and J lost 2 bases, with 9 bases between them. Looked up from germline, CDR1 is GTSNPN and CDR2 is SVGIG (reference sequence). There are 14 residues in the CDR3. DNA of the CDR3: TGTGCCTGGAGTGTACCACAGTTCACAGATACGCAGTATTTT. It specifies CAWSVPQFTDTQYF.

The CDR3 loop reads CASSPGTSGPYEQYF. CDR3 in DNA: TGTGCCAGCAGTCCCGGGACTAGCGGACCCTACGAGCAGTACTTC. V and J are TRBV2 and TRBJ2-7; 11 bases match TRBD2. CDR1 and CDR2 (germline): SNHLY, FYNNEI. This CDR3 has 15 amino acids. J gave up 2 bases and V 5 bases, and 5 bases lay outside the gene matches.

This chain links TRBV10-3 with TRBJ1-1; D is undetermined. The length of the CDR3 is 14 residues. Germline V gives CDR1 ENHRY, CDR2 SYGVKD. V shed 1 base and J shed 0 bases, with 6 bases lying between them. CDR3 sequence reads: CAISEFQMNTEAFF. Here the CDR3 DNA reads TGTGCCATCAGTGAGTTCCAAATGAACACTGAAGCTTTCTTT.

The rearrangement links TRBV19 to TRBJ2-7; D is undetermined. Germline lookup yields CDR1 LNHDA and CDR2 SQIVND (reference sequence). This CDR3 region has 12 residues. Trimming left V 8 bases short and J 3 bases short, with 11 bases between. In DNA form, the CDR3 reads TGTGCCAGTGCAGAATATGGCTACGAGCAGTACTTC. This translates into CASAEYGYEQYF.